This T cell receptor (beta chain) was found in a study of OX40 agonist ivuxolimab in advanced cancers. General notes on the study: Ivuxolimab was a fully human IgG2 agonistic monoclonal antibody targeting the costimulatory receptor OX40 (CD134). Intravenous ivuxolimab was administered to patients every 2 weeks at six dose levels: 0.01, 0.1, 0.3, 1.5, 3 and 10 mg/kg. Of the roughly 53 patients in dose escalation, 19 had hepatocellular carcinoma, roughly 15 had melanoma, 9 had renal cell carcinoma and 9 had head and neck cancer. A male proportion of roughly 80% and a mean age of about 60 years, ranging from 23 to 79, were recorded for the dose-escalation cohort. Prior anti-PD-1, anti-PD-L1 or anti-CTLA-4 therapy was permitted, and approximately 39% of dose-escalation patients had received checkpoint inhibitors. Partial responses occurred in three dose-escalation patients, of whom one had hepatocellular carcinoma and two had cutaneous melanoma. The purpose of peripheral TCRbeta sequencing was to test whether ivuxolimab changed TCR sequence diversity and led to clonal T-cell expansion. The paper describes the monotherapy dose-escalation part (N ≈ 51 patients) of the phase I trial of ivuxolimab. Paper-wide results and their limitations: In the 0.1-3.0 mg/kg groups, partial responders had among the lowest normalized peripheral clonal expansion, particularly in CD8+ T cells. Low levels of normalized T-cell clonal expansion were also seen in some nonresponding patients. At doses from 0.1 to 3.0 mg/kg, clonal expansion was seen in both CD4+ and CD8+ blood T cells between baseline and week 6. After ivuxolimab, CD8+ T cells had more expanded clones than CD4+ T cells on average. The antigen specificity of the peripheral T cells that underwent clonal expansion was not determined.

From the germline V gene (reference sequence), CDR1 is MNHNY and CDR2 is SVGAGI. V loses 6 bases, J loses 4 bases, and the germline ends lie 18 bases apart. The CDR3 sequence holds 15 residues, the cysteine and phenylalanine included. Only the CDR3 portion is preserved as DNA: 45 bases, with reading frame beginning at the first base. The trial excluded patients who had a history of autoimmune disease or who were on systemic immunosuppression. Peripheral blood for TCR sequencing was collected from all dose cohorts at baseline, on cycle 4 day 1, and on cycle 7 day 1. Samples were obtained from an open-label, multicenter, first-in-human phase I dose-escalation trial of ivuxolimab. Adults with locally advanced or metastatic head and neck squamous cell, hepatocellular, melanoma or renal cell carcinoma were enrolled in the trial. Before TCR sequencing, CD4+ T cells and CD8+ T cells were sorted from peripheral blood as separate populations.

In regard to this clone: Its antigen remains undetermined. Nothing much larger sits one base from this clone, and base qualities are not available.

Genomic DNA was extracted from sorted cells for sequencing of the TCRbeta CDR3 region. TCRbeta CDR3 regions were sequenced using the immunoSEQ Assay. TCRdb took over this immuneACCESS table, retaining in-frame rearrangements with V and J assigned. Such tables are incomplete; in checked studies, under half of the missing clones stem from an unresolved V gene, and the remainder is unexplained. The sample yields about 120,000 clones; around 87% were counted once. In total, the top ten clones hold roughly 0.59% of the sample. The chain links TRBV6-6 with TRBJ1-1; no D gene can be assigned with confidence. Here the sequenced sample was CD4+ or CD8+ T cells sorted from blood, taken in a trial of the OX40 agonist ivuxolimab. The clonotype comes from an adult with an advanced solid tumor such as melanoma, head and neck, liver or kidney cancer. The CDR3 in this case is CASSPPGSMGTEAFF. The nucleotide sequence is TGTGCCAGCAGCCCCCCGGGATCCATGGGCACTGAAGCTTTCTTT.